This T cell receptor (beta chain) was sequenced for a study of graft-versus-host responses after intestinal transplantation. Across the whole study: All recipients got anti-thymocyte globulin induction, then tacrolimus and steroids for 2 to 4 years.

Study outcomes and limitations: Allografts carried high graft-versus-host to host-versus-graft clonal ratios in patients having graft-donor T cell macrochimerism. Researchers found GvH clones in recipient marrow, and some showed up first in ileum or blood.

Assay used: immunoSEQ multiplex PCR; TCRdb lists only in-frame clones, some missing. The sample has more than 90,000 clones; just over 90% are singletons. Turning to this clone: No antigen is known for it.

The source material was unstimulated CD4+ T cells sorted from spleen or lymph node cells, sampled before transplant. This sequence originates from a human donor who was the organ donor for an intestinal transplant.

CDR3 sequence reads: CASSPPYGYTF. In DNA form, the CDR3 reads TGTGCCAGCTCACCACCGTATGGCTACACCTTC. The J gene is TRBJ1-2, the V gene TRBV18; D remains ambiguous. Trimming stripped 0 bases from V and 5 bases from J, with 1 base between. The CDR3 consists of 11 residues. Germline-derived CDR1 and CDR2 are KGHSH and LQKENI.